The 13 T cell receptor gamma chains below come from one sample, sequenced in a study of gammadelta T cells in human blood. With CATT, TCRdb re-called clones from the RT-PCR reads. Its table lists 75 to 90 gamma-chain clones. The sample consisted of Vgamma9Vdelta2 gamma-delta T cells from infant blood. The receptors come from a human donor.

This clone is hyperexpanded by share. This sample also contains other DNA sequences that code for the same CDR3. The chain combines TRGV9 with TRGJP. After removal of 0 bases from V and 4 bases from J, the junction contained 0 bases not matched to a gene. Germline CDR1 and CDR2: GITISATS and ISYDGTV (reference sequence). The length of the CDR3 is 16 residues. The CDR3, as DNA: TGTGCCTTGTGGGAGGTGCAAGAGTTGGGCAAAAAAATCAAGGTATTT. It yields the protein CALWEVQELGKKIKVF.

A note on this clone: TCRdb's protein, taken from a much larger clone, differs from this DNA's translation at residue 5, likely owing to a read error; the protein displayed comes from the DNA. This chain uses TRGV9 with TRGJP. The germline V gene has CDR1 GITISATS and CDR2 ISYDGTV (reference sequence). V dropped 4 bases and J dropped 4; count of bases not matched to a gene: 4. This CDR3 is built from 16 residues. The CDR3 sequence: CALWDAQELGKKIKVF. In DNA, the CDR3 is TGTGCCTTGTGGGATGCCCAAGAGTTGGGCAAAAAAATCAAGGTATTT.

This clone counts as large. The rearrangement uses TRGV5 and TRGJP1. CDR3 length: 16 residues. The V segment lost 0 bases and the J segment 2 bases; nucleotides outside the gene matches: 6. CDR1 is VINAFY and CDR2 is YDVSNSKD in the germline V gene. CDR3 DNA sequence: TGTGCCACCTGGGACAGGCTCGGGACCACTGGTTGGTTCAAGATATTT. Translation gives CATWDRLGTTGWFKIF.

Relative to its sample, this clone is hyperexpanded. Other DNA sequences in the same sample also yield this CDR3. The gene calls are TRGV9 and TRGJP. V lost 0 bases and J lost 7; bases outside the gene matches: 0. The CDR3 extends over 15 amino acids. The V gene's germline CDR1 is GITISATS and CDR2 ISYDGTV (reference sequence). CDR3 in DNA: TGTGCCTTGTGGGAGGTGGAGTTGGGCAAAAAAATCAAGGTATTT. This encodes CALWEVELGKKIKVF.

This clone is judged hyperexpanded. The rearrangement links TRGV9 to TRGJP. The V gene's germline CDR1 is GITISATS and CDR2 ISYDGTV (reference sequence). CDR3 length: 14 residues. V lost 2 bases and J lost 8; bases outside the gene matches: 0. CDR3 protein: CALWEELGKKIKVF. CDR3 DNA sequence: TGTGCCTTGTGGGAGGAGTTGGGCAAAAAAATCAAGGTATTT.

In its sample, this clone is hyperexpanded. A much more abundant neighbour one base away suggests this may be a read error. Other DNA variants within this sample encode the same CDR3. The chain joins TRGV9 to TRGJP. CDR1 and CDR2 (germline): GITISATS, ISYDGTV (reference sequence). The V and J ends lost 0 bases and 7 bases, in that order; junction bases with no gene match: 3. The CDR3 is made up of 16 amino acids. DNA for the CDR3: TGTGCCTTGTGGGAGGTGCAGGAGTTGGGCAAAAAAATCAAGGTATTT. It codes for CALWEVQELGKKIKVF.

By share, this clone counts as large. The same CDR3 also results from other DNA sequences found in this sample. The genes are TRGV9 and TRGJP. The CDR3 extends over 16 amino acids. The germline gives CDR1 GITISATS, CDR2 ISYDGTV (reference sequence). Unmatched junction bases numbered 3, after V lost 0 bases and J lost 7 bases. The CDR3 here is CALWEVRELGKKIKVF. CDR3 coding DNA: TGTGCCTTGTGGGAGGTGAGGGAGTTGGGCAAAAAAATCAAGGTATTT.

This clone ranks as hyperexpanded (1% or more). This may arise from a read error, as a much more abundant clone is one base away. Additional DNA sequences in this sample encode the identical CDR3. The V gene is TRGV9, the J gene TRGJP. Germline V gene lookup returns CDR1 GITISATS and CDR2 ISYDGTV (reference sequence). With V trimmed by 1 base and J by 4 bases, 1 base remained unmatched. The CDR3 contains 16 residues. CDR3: CALWEVQELGKKIKVF. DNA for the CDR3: TGTGCCTTGTGGGAGGTACAAGAGTTGGGCAAAAAAATCAAGGTATTT.

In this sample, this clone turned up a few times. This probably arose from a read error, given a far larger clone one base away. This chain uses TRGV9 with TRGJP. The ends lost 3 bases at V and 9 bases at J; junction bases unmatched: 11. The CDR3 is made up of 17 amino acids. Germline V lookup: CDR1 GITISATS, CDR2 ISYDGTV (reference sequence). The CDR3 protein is CALWETATRLGKKIKVF. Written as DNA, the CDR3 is TGTGCCTTGTGGGAGACTGCTACAAGGTTGGGCAAAAAAATCAAGGTATTT.

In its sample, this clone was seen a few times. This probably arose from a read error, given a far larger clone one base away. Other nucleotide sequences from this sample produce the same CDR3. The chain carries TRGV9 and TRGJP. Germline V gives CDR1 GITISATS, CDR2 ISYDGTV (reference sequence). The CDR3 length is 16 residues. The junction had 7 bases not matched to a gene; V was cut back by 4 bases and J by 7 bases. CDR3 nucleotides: TGTGCCTTGTGGGAAGTGCGGGAGTTGGGCAAAAAAATCAAGGTATTT. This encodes CALWEVRELGKKIKVF.

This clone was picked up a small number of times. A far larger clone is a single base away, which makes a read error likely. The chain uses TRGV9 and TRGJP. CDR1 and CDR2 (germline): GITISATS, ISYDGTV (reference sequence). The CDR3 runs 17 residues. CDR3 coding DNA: TGTGCCTTGTGGGAGACGCCGCAAGAGTTGGGCAGAAAAATCAAGGTATTT. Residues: CALWETPQELGRKIKVF.

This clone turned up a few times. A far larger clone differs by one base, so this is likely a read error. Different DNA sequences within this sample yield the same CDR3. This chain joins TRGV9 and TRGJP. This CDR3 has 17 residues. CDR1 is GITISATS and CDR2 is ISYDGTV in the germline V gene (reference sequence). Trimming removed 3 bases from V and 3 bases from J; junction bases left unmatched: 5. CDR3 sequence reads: CALWETPQELGKKIKVF. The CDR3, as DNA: TGTGCCTTGTGGGAGACACCGCAAGAGTTGGGCAAAAAAATCAAGGTATTT.

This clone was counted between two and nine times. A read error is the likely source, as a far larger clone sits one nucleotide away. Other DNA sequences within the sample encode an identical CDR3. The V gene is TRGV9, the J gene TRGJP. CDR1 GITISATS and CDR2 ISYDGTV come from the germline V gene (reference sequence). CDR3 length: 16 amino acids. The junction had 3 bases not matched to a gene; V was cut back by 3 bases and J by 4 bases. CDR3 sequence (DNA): TGTGCCTTGTGGGAGCCTCAAGAGTTGGGCAAAAAAATCAAGGTATTT. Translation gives CALWEPQELGKKIKVF.